Reported below is one T cell receptor beta chain. The sample comes from a study of blood T cell repertoires in COVID-19. Germline V gene lookup returns CDR1 MNHEY and CDR2 SVGAGI. With V trimmed by 10 bases and J by 4 bases, 13 bases remained unmatched. The CDR3 has 15 residues. Method: immunoSEQ multiplex PCR; TCRdb's copy keeps in-frame clones and lacks some. The sample has about 330,000 clones, approximately 90% seen once; the top ten hold under 4.5%. The chain has TRBV6-5 and TRBJ2-3; TRBD2 agrees at 8 bases. Sequenced input: peripheral blood. The receptor comes from a woman aged 50 to 60 with active or convalescent COVID-19. In DNA, the CDR3 is TGTGCCACGAGTTTGGCGGGGGGCCGGGCAGATACGCAGTATTTT. This encodes CATSLAGGRADTQYF.